This T cell receptor beta chain is from a study of CD8 T cells in Susac syndrome. Study-wide background: At blood draw, Susac syndrome patients were therapy-naive, on corticosteroids, or on intravenous immunoglobulin alone.

An amount of RNA that ranged from roughly 0.5 to 1 ug was reverse transcribed with random hexamers. The amplification used immunoSEQ multiplex PCR on TCR beta CDR3; it spanned 54 Vbeta and 13 Jbeta. Using its own MiXCR run on the immunoSEQ multiplex PCR reads, TCRdb lists one record per CDR3 protein. The sample lists about 120,000 distinct CDR3 sequences, around 94% occurring once. Germline V gene lookup returns CDR1 DFQATT and CDR2 SNEGSKA (reference sequence). Trimming removed 7 bases from V and 2 bases from J, with 15 bases in between. The CDR3 is 13 amino acids. The source material was CD8+ T cells from PBMCs. The genes are TRBV20-1 and TRBJ2-7; D gene ambiguous. The receptor was isolated from a human donor with Susac syndrome. CDR3 region: CSVIGVLPYEQYF. The CDR3 coding sequence is TGCAGTGTAATCGGCGTACTTCCCTACGAGCAGTACTTC.